This T cell receptor beta chain was identified during a study of shared clonotypes between healthy human individuals. For the study at large: Serving as donors were a couple of women and a few men, whose ages spanned 18 to 49. General study findings and limits: Non-shared clonotypes showed lower generation probabilities than clonotypes common to all four donors. Sampling covered blood only; tissue repertoires likely differ.

The protocol was immunoSEQ multiplex PCR, while the TCRdb copy is restricted to in-frame clones and leaves out a portion. This sample has about 2.4 million clones, with 93% found just once. Points on this clone: No antigen is known for it.

The germline V and J ends were trimmed by 1 base and 3 bases, with 13 bases remaining between them. Per the germline V gene, CDR1 is SGHAT and CDR2 is FQNNGV. The CDR3 sequence is 15 residues long. This TCR was sampled from a man aged 18 to 30 in good health. Some clones in this sample may be carry-over from other donors' samples. Sequencing was done on a sample of naive CD4+ T cells from PBMCs. Indicated subset: CD45RA+ positively selected. V and J are TRBV11-2 and TRBJ2-7, with TRBD2 as a possible D gene (6 bases). CDR3 DNA sequence: TGTGCCAGCAGCTTAGGTCTCTGGGGGGTCTACGAGCAGTACTTC. This sequence encodes CASSLGLWGVYEQYF.